The clone carrying this TCR beta chain was picked up many times. Arm-PCR of CDR3 regions with iRepertoire HTBI primers generated TCR beta libraries. TCRdb recomputed calls from the multiplex PCR reads with MiXCR, one row per CDR3 protein. The data contain about 430,000 distinct CDR3 sequences, roughly a fifth of them seen just once; the ten biggest clones take up roughly an eighth. Sample time point: persistent/refractory GD, antithyroid drugs over 5 years with positive TRAb. PBMC-extracted RNA yielded the TCR library. These data are taken from a study of regulatory T cells in long-lasting Graves disease. There are 15 residues in the CDR3. Germline V gene lookup returns CDR1 SEHNR and CDR2 FQNEAQ (reference sequence). V was clipped by 1 base and J by 5 bases; unmatched bases: 8.

The sequenced sample was peripheral blood mononuclear cells (PBMCs), obtained when the disease was refractory, from a patient treated with antithyroid drugs. The sequence came from a female donor with Graves disease. The chain is built from TRBV7-9 and TRBJ2-7; TRBD1 matches 7 bases. The CDR3 coding sequence is TGTGCCAGCAGCTTAGATGACAGGGTCCCCCACGAGCAGTACTTC. This encodes CASSLDDRVPHEQYF.